This T cell receptor (beta chain) was identified during a study of cytomegalovirus exposure and HLA in healthy donors. Trimming cost V 5 bases and J 5 bases; bases outside gene matches: 3. Germline assignment: CDR1 SEHNR and CDR2 FQNEAQ (reference sequence). CDR3 length: 14 amino acids. Of note for this clone: Antigen specificity is unknown.

The PCR was carried out with 60 Vbeta primers and 13 Jbeta primers. Produced via immunoSEQ multiplex PCR; TCRdb's table is partial and in-frame only. The sample carries 110,000 to 150,000 clones, about 80% recorded once. Notes on the study in general: The authors later found TCR association rates varying by HLA locus, with DRB1 most and HLA-C fewest.

The sample consisted of PBMCs. The chain is built from TRBV7-9 and TRBJ1-5, with 10 nucleotides matching TRBD1. The receptor's source is an older woman in good health and CMV-seropositive. The CDR3 region has the DNA TGTGCCAGCAGCGAGACAGGGGGCGATCAGCCCCAGCATTTT. Its translation is CASSETGGDQPQHF. The variable domain in full, with the rest retrieved from reference TRBV7-9 and TRBJ1-5, is DTGVSQNPRHKITKRGQNVTFRCDPISEHNRLYWYRQTLGQGPEFLTYFQNEAQLEKSRLLSDRFSAERPKGSFSTLEIQRTEQGDSAMYLCASSETGGDQPQHFGDGTRLSIL.